The entry that follows covers one T cell receptor beta chain sequence. Its antigen is currently not known. Base quality data are lacking; no much larger clone is found one base away. This record belongs to a study of cytomegalovirus exposure and HLA in healthy donors (dated by TCRdb to 2017 to 2019). Background for the entire study: The 666 repertoires of the first cohort and the approximately 130 validation repertoires were produced on the same platform, according to a later analysis. The aim of the study was to test whether cataloging public T cell receptors could identify signatures of past pathogen exposure. Besides the first cohort of approximately 670 subjects, a separate validation cohort made up of 95 to 150 different subjects was used. To predict cytomegalovirus infection status, the study combined high-throughput TCR immunosequencing, statistical association of individual TCRs with disease status, and machine learning.

At the junction V is shortened by 2 bases and J by 1 base; bases outside the gene matches: 13. CDR1 and CDR2, looked up from the germline V gene, are MGHRA and YSYEKL. From cysteine to phenylalanine, the CDR3 is 19 amino acids long. The entry retains the CDR3 DNA only, 57 bases that are in frame from base 1. Receptors were amplified or captured by the immunoSEQ multiplex PCR assay. The authors' analysis ran thus. A statistical classification framework was developed to diagnose cytomegalovirus status using the catalog of TCR beta chain sequences. Entries here come from immuneACCESS through TCRdb and include only in-frame sequences with V and J called. Some clones fail to appear in such tables; in the studies checked, an unresolved V gene covers under half of the shortfall, and the cause of the remainder is unknown. V and J calls and clone size come straight from that table; D and trimming were deduced from the DNA. Present in this sample are over 200,000 clones, 85% to 90% of which were seen just once. The ten largest clonotypes hold roughly 3% of the sample.

What the study reported, not specific to this receptor: The classifier was reported to diagnose cytomegalovirus status with high specificity and sensitivity in both the original cohort and the validation cohort. In vitro tests confirmed that a few of the cytomegalovirus-associated TCR beta chains recognize cytomegalovirus antigens. In the study, 150 to 200 TCR beta chains were listed as associated with cytomegalovirus. Of the cluster scores, around 95% were above 0 in a later analysis, which found that TCRs clustered in the first cohort also tended to co-occur in the 90 to 150 validation repertoires. The validation cohort had no HLA typing available for a later analysis, so co-occurrence within that cohort was assessed over all 120 or so repertoires. The authors suggested that the approach could potentially be extended to other disease states and immunological phenotypes. Across donors, most TCR sequences were observed very rarely, whereas some public TCRs were present in many individuals.

The donors were included in the validation cohort of around 120 subjects, a group kept apart from the roughly 730-subject first cohort. The clonotype originates from a woman between 18 and 29 years old in good health and CMV-seronegative. The chain couples TRBV4-1 to TRBJ2-2; TRBD2 lines up with 7 middle nucleotides. Sample: PBMCs. The CDR3 amino acid sequence is: CASSQKMSASGKNTGELFF. The DNA is TGCGCCAGCAGCCAAAAGATGTCGGCTAGCGGAAAGAACACCGGGGAGCTGTTTTTT.